This record looks at one T cell receptor beta chain sequence and its context. Its target is not known. This specimen belongs to a study of regulatory dendritic cells for organ transplantation. Sorted subsets were CFSE-labeled and cultured approximately 5 days with allogeneic dendritic cells. Memory T cells were CD45RO+, naive were CD45RA+, sorted by FACS. Using immunoSEQ multiplex PCR, the repertoire was profiled, and TCRdb retains in-frame clones only, with some absent. Altogether approximately 12,000 clones are present, 79% being singletons, with the ten largest covering less than 1.3%. The study, taken as a whole, reports: Regulatory dendritic cells appeared to expand memory CD8+ clones less than mature ones. The most alloreactive TCR clonotypes were found in resting memory CD8+ cells.

This clonotype originated in a human donor in good health. The specimen sequenced was naive CD8+ T cells from blood cultured with regulatory dendritic cells. As to subset: CD45RA+ naive T cells.

CDR3 in DNA: TGTGCCAGCTCGGAAATACAGGGGGCTCCCCTACTTTATAGCAATCAGCCCCAGCATTTT. This codes for CASSEIQGAPLLYSNQPQHF. The chain recombines TRBV18 with TRBJ1-5; 9 bases line up with TRBD1. The germline CDR1 and CDR2 sequences are KGHSH and LQKENI. With 6 bases clipped from V and 0 bases from J, the junction kept 18 bases outside the gene matches. The CDR3 consists of 20 residues.